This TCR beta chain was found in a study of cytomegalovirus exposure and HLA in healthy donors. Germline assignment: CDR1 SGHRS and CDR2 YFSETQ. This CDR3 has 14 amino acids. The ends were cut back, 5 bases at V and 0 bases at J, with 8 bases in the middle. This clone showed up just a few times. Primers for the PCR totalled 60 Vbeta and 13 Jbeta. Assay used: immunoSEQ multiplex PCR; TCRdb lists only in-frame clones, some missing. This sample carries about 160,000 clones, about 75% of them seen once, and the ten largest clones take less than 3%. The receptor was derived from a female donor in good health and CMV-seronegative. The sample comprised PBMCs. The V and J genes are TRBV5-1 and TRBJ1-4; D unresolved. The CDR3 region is CASREQTTNEKLFF. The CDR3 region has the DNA TGCGCCAGCAGGGAGCAGACAACTAATGAAAAACTGTTTTTT. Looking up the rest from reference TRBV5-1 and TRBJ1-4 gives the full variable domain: KAGVTQTPRYLIKTRGQQVTLSCSPISGHRSVSWYQQTPGQGLQFLFEYFSETQRNKGNFPGRFSGRQFSNSRSEMNVSTLELGDSALYLCASREQTTNEKLFFGSGTQLSVL.